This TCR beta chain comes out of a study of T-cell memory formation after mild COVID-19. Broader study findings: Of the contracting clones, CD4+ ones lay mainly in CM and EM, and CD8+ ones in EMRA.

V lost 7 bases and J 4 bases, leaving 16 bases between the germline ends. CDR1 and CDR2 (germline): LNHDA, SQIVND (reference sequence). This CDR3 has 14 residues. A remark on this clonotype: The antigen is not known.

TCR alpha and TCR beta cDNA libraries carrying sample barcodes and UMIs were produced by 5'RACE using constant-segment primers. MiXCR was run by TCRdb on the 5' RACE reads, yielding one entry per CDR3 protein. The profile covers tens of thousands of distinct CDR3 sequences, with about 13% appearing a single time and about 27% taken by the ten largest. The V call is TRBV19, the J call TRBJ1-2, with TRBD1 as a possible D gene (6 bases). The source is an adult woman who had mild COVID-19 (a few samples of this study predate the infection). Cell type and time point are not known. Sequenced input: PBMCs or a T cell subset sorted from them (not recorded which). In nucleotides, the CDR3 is TGTGCCAGTACTCCCCGGACAGACCCCTATGGCTACACCTTC. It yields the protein CASTPRTDPYGYTF.